The clone carrying this T cell receptor (beta chain) was seen repeatedly, ten times or more. Antigen unknown. This entry belongs to a study of T cell repertoires in cytomegalovirus infection. Study information: The authors used CMV epitopes that were HLA-C-restricted (recently identified) and HLA-B-restricted (well studied). CMV infection plus the matching HLA type was flagged by public TCR beta signatures.

TCRdb recomputed calls from the reads with MiXCR, one row per CDR3 protein. The profile shows around 300,000 distinct CDR3 sequences, approximately 25% of them singletons. Study-wide findings and caveats: Individuals carrying CMV plus the relevant HLA were identified by cumulative frequency of public TCR beta families. Clonotypes of TCR beta that were HLA-C-restricted and CMV-specific dominated the ex vivo response.

This receptor was identified in a human donor in good health (CMV status not recorded). Some clones in this sample may be carry-over from other donors' samples. The sample consisted of cultured PBMCs, taken from culture after CMV antigen stimulation.

The CDR3: CASSRRGLIGQGIWSNQPQHF. DNA of the CDR3: TGTGCCAGCAGCCGCAGGGGATTAATAGGACAAGGAATTTGGAGCAATCAGCCCCAGCATTTT. The rearrangement joins TRBV7-2 to TRBJ1-5, with D possibly being TRBD1 (6 bases). The CDR3 is 21 residues long. With 5 bases removed from V and 1 base from J, the gap between germline ends came to 30 bases. CDR1 is SGHTA, CDR2 FQGNSA, per germline.